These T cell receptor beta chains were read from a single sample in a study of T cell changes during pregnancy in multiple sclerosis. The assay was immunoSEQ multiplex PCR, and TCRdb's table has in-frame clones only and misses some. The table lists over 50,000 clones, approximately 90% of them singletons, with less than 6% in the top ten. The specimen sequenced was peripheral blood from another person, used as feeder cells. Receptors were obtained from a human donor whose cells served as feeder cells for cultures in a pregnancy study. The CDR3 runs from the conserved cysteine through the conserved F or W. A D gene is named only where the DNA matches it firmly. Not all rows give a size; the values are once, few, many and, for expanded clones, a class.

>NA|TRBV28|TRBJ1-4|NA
CASSSQTGPNEKLFF
TGTGCCAGCAGTTCCCAGACAGGTCCTAATGAAAAACTGTTTTTT
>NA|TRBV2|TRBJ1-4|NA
CASSTGNRRVREKLFF
TGTGCCAGCAGTACCGGAAATAGGCGGGTTCGTGAAAAACTGTTTTTT
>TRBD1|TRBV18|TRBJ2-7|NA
CASSPTVGQGAEQYF
TGTGCCAGCTCACCTACGGTCGGGCAGGGGGCCGAGCAGTACTTC
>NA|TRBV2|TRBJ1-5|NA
CASSPSFRSQPQHF
TGTGCCAGCAGTCCCTCCTTCAGGTCACAGCCCCAGCATTTT
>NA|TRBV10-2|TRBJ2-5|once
CASSEEAYQETQYF
TGCGCCAGCAGTGAGGAGGCGTACCAAGAGACCCAGTACTTC
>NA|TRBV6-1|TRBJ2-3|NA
CASSRDTDTQYF
TGTGCCAGCAGTCGGGACACAGATACGCAGTATTTT
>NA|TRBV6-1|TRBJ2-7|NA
CASSLRRFGEQYF
TGTGCCAGCAGCCTCAGAAGGTTCGGTGAGCAGTACTTC
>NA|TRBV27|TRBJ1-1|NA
CASSLSRDTEAFF
TGTGCCAGCAGTTTATCCAGGGACACTGAAGCTTTCTTT
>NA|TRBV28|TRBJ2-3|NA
CATYKMGAWGWYF
TGTGCCACCTACAAAATGGGGGCCTGGGGATGGTATTTT
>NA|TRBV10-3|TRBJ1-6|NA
CAISGNEQGKNSPLHF
TGTGCCATCAGTGGGAATGAGCAGGGGAAGAATTCACCCCTCCACTTT
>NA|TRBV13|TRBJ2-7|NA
CASSLGQGYEQYF
TGTGCCAGCAGCTTAGGCCAGGGCTACGAGCAGTACTTC
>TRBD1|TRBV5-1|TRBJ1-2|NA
CASSLVPGPGGTF
TGCGCCAGCAGCTTGGTCCCCGGGCCAGGGGGCACCTTC
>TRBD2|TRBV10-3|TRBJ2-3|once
CAISPTSVPTDTQYF
TGTGCCATCAGCCCGACTAGCGTACCCACAGATACGCAGTATTTT
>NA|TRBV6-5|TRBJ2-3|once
CASSPRTTGRDTQYF
TGTGCCAGCAGTCCAAGGACCACGGGTCGGGATACGCAGTATTTT
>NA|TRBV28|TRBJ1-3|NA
CASTDGLSGNTIYF
TGTGCCAGCACCGACGGCCTCTCTGGAAACACCATATATTTT
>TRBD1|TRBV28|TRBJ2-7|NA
CASSLGDRGLGEQYF
TGTGCCAGCAGTCTCGGGGACAGGGGGCTTGGCGAGCAGTACTTC
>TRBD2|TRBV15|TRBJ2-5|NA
CATSRGLAGAGETQYF
TGTGCCACCAGCAGGGGACTAGCGGGAGCTGGAGAGACCCAGTACTTC
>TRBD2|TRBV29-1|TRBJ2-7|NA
CSVGGAGGSDEQYF
TGCAGCGTTGGCGGGGCGGGAGGGTCGGACGAGCAGTACTTC
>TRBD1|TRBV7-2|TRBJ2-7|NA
CASSLADRGQIEQYF
TGTGCCAGCAGCTTAGCAGACAGGGGGCAAATCGAGCAGTACTTC
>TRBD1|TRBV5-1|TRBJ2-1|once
CASSERTGGNEQFF
TGCGCCAGCAGCGAAAGGACAGGGGGGAATGAGCAGTTCTTC
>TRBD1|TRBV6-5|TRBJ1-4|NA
CASSRRQGVGEKLFF
TGTGCCAGCAGTCGTAGACAGGGGGTTGGTGAAAAACTGTTTTTT
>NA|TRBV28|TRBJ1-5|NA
CASSLFLDWGGNQPQHF
TGTGCCAGCAGTTTATTTTTAGATTGGGGGGGCAATCAGCCCCAGCATTTT
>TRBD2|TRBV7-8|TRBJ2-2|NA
CASSLGTGGGFTGELFF
TGTGCCAGCAGCTTAGGGACGGGAGGTGGATTCACCGGGGAGCTGTTTTTT
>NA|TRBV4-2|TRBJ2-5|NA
CASSQPGQYQETQYF
TGTGCCAGCAGCCAGCCTGGGCAGTACCAAGAGACCCAGTACTTC
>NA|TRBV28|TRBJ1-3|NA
CASSSSSRDNSGNTIYF
TGTGCCAGCAGCTCCTCCAGCCGGGACAACTCTGGAAACACCATATATTTT
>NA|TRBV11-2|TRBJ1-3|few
CASSYPQGAYGNTIYF
TGTGCCAGCAGCTACCCACAAGGGGCTTATGGAAACACCATATATTTT
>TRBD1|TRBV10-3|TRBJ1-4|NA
CAISEGRGEEKLFF
TGTGCCATCAGTGAAGGCAGGGGGGAGGAAAAACTGTTTTTT
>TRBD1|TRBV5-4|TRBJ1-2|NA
CASGTGEHYGYTF
TGTGCCAGCGGGACAGGGGAACACTATGGCTACACCTTC
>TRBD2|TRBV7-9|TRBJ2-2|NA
CASSSGEGLFTGELFF
TGTGCCAGCTCCAGCGGGGAGGGGTTATTCACCGGGGAGCTGTTTTTT
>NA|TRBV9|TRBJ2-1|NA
CASSVEGSGYNEQFF
TGTGCCAGCAGCGTAGAAGGATCAGGGTACAATGAGCAGTTCTTC
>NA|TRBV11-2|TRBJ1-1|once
CASSSWARWTEAFF
TGTGCCAGCAGCTCATGGGCCCGGTGGACTGAAGCTTTCTTT
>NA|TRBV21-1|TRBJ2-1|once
CASNGYNEQFF
TGTGCCAGCAACGGGTACAATGAGCAGTTCTTC
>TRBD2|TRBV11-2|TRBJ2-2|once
CASSLVVVAGLNTGELFF
TGTGCCAGCAGCTTAGTCGTGGTAGCGGGGCTTAACACCGGGGAGCTGTTTTTT
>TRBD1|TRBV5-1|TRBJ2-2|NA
CASSSPQGAGELFF
TGCGCCAGCAGCTCTCCTCAGGGGGCCGGGGAGCTGTTTTTT
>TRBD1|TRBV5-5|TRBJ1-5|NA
CASSADRGLQSNQPQHF
TGTGCCAGCAGCGCGGACAGGGGGCTGCAAAGCAATCAGCCCCAGCATTTT
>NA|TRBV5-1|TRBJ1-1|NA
CASSLGLRRPRSEEREAFF
TGCGCCAGCAGCTTGGGGTTAAGACGACCCCGAAGTGAGGAGAGGGAAGCTTTCTTT
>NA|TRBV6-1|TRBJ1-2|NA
CASSGGGRGYTF
TGTGCCAGCAGTGGAGGAGGGCGCGGCTACACCTTC
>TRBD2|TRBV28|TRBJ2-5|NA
CASREGTSEKDTQYF
TGTGCCAGCAGGGAGGGGACTAGCGAGAAGGATACCCAGTACTTC
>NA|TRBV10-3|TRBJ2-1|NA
CAISQQGHEQFF
TGTGCCATCAGTCAGCAGGGCCATGAGCAGTTCTTC
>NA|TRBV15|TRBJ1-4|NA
CATSRDMRVGLEKLFF
TGTGCCACCAGCAGAGATATGAGGGTTGGGCTTGAAAAACTGTTTTTT
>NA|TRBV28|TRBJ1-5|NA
CASRPPGGSDQPQHF
TGTGCCAGCAGGCCCCCGGGGGGGTCGGATCAGCCCCAGCATTTT
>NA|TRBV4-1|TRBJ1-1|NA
CASSQEKRQGGTEAFF
TGCGCCAGCAGCCAAGAGAAGCGGCAGGGTGGGACTGAAGCTTTCTTT
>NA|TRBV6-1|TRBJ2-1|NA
CASSEVGGSGNEQFF
TGTGCCAGCAGTGAAGTCGGCGGGTCGGGGAATGAGCAGTTCTTC